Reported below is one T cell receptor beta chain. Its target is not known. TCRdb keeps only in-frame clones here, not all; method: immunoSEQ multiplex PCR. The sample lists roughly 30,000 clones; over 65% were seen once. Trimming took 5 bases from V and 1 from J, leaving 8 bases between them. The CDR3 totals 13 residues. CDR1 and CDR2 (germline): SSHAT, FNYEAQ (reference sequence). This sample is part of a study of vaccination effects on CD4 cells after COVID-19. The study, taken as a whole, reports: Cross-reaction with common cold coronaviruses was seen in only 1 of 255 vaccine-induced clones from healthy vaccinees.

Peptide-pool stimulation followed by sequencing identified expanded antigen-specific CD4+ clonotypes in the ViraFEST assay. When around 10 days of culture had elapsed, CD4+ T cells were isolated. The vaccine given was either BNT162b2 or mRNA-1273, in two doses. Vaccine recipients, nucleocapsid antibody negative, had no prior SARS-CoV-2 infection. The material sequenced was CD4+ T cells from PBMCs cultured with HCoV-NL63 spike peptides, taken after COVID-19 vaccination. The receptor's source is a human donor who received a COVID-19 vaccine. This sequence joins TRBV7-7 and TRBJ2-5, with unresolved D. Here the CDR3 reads CASSQISQETQYF. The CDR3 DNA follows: TGTGCCAGCAGCCAAATCTCCCAAGAGACCCAGTACTTC.